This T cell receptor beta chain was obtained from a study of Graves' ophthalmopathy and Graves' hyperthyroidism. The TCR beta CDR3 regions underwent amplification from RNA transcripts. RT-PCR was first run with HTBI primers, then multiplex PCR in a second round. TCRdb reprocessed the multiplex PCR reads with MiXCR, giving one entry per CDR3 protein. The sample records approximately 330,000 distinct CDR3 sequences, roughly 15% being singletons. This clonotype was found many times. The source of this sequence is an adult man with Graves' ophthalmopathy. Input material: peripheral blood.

The CDR3 coding sequence is TGTGCCAGCAGTTCCCTTGGACTAGTTGGAGAGACCCAGTACTTC. As protein: CASSSLGLVGETQYF. The rearrangement joins TRBV12-3 or TRBV12-4 to TRBJ2-5; 7 bases are shared with TRBD2. The CDR3 runs 15 residues. With V trimmed by 4 bases and J by 4 bases, 9 bases remained unmatched.